The 16 T cell receptor beta chains below come from one sample, sequenced in a study of blood T cell repertoires in COVID-19. The method was immunoSEQ multiplex PCR; TCRdb's version includes in-frame clones alone and lacks a portion of them. The profile covers around 200,000 clones, with roughly 89% appearing a single time and about 4% taken by the ten largest. The sequenced sample was PBMCs or T cells enriched from blood (not recorded which). These receptors all come from a woman between 40 and 55 years old with acute COVID-19.

The chain joins TRBV19 to TRBJ1-3; D not resolved. Trimming removed 3 bases at V and 4 bases at J, with 10 bases between. The CDR3 is made up of 14 amino acids. CDR1 and CDR2 from the germline V gene are LNHDA and SQIVND (reference sequence). This CDR3 reads CASSMEQKGNTIYF. The CDR3 DNA follows: TGTGCCAGTAGTATGGAACAGAAAGGAAACACCATATATTTT.

In nucleotides, the CDR3 is TGCGCCAGCAGCTTGTTCCCGACAGAACCTGAAGCTTTCTTT. Encoded protein: CASSLFPTEPEAFF. The genes are TRBV5-1 and TRBJ1-1; a possible D gene is TRBD1 (5 bases). This CDR3 region has 14 residues. Trimming took 1 base from V and 6 from J, leaving 13 bases between them. Germline V gives CDR1 SGHRS, CDR2 YFSETQ.

This chain uses TRBV3-1 (or the pseudogene TRBV3-2) with TRBJ2-5; no clear D. The CDR3 covers 13 residues. Germline V gene data show CDR1 as LGHDT and CDR2 as YNNKEL (reference sequence). Deletions cut 4 bases from V and 5 bases from J, with 11 bases between. CDR3 sequence reads: CASSPPFSETQYF. In nucleotides, the CDR3 is TGTGCCAGCAGCCCCCCCTTCTCTGAGACCCAGTACTTC.

J is TRBJ2-1 and V is TRBV15; D possibly corresponds to TRBD2 (6 bases). The V end was cut by 0 bases, the J end by 11 bases, with 20 bases between. Germline loops: CDR1 LNHNV, CDR2 YYDKDF (reference sequence). This CDR3 has 16 residues. The CDR3 DNA reads TGTGCCACCAGCAGAGATTCGTGGTATAGCGGTGATAAGCAGTTCTTC. Translation gives CATSRDSWYSGDKQFF.

This clone showed up just once. This sequence joins TRBV12-3 or TRBV12-4 and TRBJ2-5; D is unresolved. V was trimmed by 6 bases and J by 5 bases, leaving 13 bases between them. CDR3 length: 13 residues. CDR3 sequence reads: CASSRGSQETQYF. CDR3 sequence (DNA): TGTGCCAGCAGCCGAGGTAGTCAGGAGACCCAGTACTTC.

This rearrangement joins TRBV21-1 to TRBJ1-1; the D segment call TRBD1 is taken from the table without a DNA check. TRBV21-1 counts as a pseudogene. The CDR3 loop spans 13 amino acids. CDR3 loop: CASSRGRDTEAFF. The CDR3, as DNA: TGTGCCAGCAGCAGGGGGCGGGACACTGAAGCTTTCTTT.

The rearrangement uses TRBV10-3 and TRBJ2-2, with TRBD2 identical over 14 bases. Germline V gene sequence: CDR1 ENHRY, CDR2 SYGVKD. This CDR3 is 15 amino acids long. After removal of 10 bases from V and 2 bases from J, the junction contained 3 bases not matched to a gene. CDR3 coding DNA: TGTGCCACCGGGACTAGCGGGGGTAACACCGGGGAGCTGTTTTTT. It specifies CATGTSGGNTGELFF.

The chain has TRBV19 and TRBJ2-3; D might be TRBD2 (5 bases). V was trimmed by 5 bases and J by 8 bases, leaving 23 bases between them. The germline CDR1 and CDR2 sequences are LNHDA and SQIVND (reference sequence). The CDR3 loop spans 16 amino acids. The CDR3 sequence is CASSPLPGTTAATQYF. DNA for the CDR3: TGTGCCAGTAGTCCTCTTCCGGGAACTACAGCGGCTACGCAGTATTTT. Supplemented by reference TRBV19 and TRBJ2-3, the full variable domain reads DGGITQSPKYLFRKEGQNVTLSCEQNLNHDAMYWYRQDPGQGLRLIYYSQIVNDFQKGDIAEGYSVSREKKESFPLTVTSAQKNPTAFYLCASSPLPGTTAATQYFGPGTRLTVL.

The V and J genes are TRBV7-9 and TRBJ1-1, with 8 bases identical to TRBD1. Germline V gene lookup returns CDR1 SEHNR and CDR2 FQNEAQ (reference sequence). The J segment lost 1 base and the V segment lost 5 bases, leaving 6 bases of the junction unmatched. This CDR3 has 15 residues. CDR3 loop: CASSAAGTGNTEAFF. The CDR3, as DNA: TGTGCCAGCAGCGCCGCCGGGACAGGGAACACTGAAGCTTTCTTT.

The chain carries TRBV19 and TRBJ2-7; D not certain. Trimming pared 4 bases from V and 6 bases from J, leaving 10 bases between. Looked up from germline, CDR1 is LNHDA and CDR2 is SQIVND (reference sequence). CDR3 size: 12 residues. CDR3 loop: CASSTGSREQYF. The CDR3 DNA is TGTGCCAGTAGTACGGGTTCTCGCGAGCAGTACTTC.

The V and J genes are TRBV7-6 and TRBJ1-5, with TRBD1 identical over 8 bases. The germline V gene encodes CDR1 SGHVS and CDR2 FNYEAQ. The CDR3 loop spans 15 amino acids. With V trimmed by 5 bases and J by 1 base, 4 bases remained unmatched. The CDR3 region is CASSAGQGSNQPQHF. CDR3 nucleotide sequence: TGTGCCAGCAGCGCCGGACAGGGAAGCAATCAGCCCCAGCATTTT.

V usage is TRBV7-9 and J usage is TRBJ1-4, with 9 bases identical to TRBD1. The CDR3 has 16 amino acids. V was pared by 1 base and J by 5 bases, with 5 bases of the junction left unmatched. Germline assignment: CDR1 SEHNR and CDR2 FQNEAQ (reference sequence). As DNA, the CDR3 is TGTGCCAGCAGCTTAGATGGGACAGGGAGAAATGAAAAACTGTTTTTT. Encoded protein: CASSLDGTGRNEKLFF.

The sample holds one count of this clone. The chain links TRBV24-1 to TRBJ1-1, with D uncertain. Germline CDR1 is KGHDR and CDR2 is SFDVKD. CDR3 length equals 11 residues. Trimming removed 6 bases from V and 7 bases from J, with 8 bases in between. This CDR3 reads CATSSFGEAFF. CDR3 nucleotide sequence: TGTGCCACCAGTTCATTCGGTGAAGCTTTCTTT.

The V and J genes are TRBV18 and TRBJ1-5; 7 bases map to TRBD1. There are 14 residues in the CDR3. The trim removed 4 bases at V and 3 bases at J, leaving 3 bases unmatched. Germline V gene lookup returns CDR1 KGHSH and CDR2 LQKENI. CDR3 coding DNA: TGTGCCAGCTCACAGGGACAGAACAATCAGCCCCAGCATTTT. This translates into CASSQGQNNQPQHF.

The J gene is TRBJ1-1, the V gene TRBV11-2; D might be TRBD1 (5 bases). The germline V gene encodes CDR1 SGHAT and CDR2 FQNNGV. Deletions cut 5 bases from V and 3 bases from J, with 19 bases between. CDR3 length equals 16 residues. The CDR3 reads CASSQAPLTRDTEAFF. Written as DNA, the CDR3 is TGTGCCAGCAGCCAAGCCCCTCTGACCAGGGACACTGAAGCTTTCTTT.

This chain uses TRBV5-6 with TRBJ1-1; the D is unclear. V was shortened by 0 bases and J by 6 bases, with 6 bases between the two germline ends. This CDR3 is 12 amino acids long. Per the germline V gene, CDR1 is SGHDT and CDR2 is YYEEEE. CDR3 DNA sequence: TGTGCCAGCAGCTTGGGGGCCGCTGAAGCTTTCTTT. This gives the protein CASSLGAAEAFF.